These 10 T cell receptor beta chains were sequenced from one sample in a study of T-cell memory formation after mild COVID-19. TCRdb fed the 5' RACE reads into MiXCR, producing one record per CDR3 protein. The table shows approximately 340,000 distinct CDR3 sequences, with around 13% occurring only once. Sequenced input: PBMCs or a T cell subset sorted from them (not recorded which). The receptor set was obtained from a man between 18 and 29 years old who had mild COVID-19 (a few samples of this study predate the infection). Cell type and time point are not known.

This clonotype was observed a handful of times. The rearrangement uses TRBV4-3 and TRBJ1-6, with D possibly matching TRBD1 (5 bases). CDR3 length equals 16 residues. Trimming removed 1 base at V and 6 bases at J, with 13 bases between. Germline CDR1 LGHNA, CDR2 YSLEER. The CDR3 nucleotides read TGCGCCAGCAGCCAAGCCTTGGCCAGGGTTAATTCACCCCTCCACTTT. Amino acids: CASSQALARVNSPLHF.

The chain combines TRBV7-2 with TRBJ2-7; unclear D gene. Per the germline V gene, CDR1 is SGHTA and CDR2 is FQGNSA. The CDR3 spans 13 residues. V lost 4 bases and J lost 6, with 13 bases in between. In DNA, the CDR3 is TGTGCCAGCAGCTCACTGTTCTCCGTCGAGCAGTACTTC. Its translation: CASSSLFSVEQYF.

The chain recombines TRBV18 with TRBJ2-2; D gene ambiguous. V lost 7 bases to trimming and J lost 0 bases, with 12 bases between them. Germline assignment: CDR1 KGHSH and CDR2 LQKENI. The CDR3 is made up of 15 amino acids. CDR3 sequence: CASLTTMTNTGELFF. The DNA for the CDR3 is TGTGCCAGCTTAACAACCATGACGAACACCGGGGAGCTGTTTTTT.

The chain combines TRBV4-3 with TRBJ1-2; 7 positions match TRBD1. Germline V CDR1 and CDR2: LGHNA, YSLEER. The CDR3 covers 16 residues. Unmatched junction bases numbered 5, after V lost 0 bases and J lost 1 base. CDR3 nucleotide sequence: TGCGCCAGCAGCCAAGAAACAGGGGACGGTAACTATGGCTACACCTTC. Protein product: CASSQETGDGNYGYTF.

The chain combines TRBV7-2 with TRBJ2-1; 8 bases are shared with TRBD1. CDR1 and CDR2 (germline): SGHTA, FQGNSA. V shed 0 bases and J 1 base; nucleotides not matched to a gene: 2. CDR3 length: 16 residues. This CDR3 is CASSLAWDRSYNEQFF. CDR3 DNA sequence: TGTGCCAGCAGCTTAGCGTGGGACAGGTCCTACAATGAGCAGTTCTTC.

The chain uses TRBV6-5 and TRBJ2-4; the D gene is possibly TRBD1 (6 bases). The V end was cut by 4 bases, the J end by 3 bases, with 16 bases between. CDR3 length equals 16 residues. CDR1 and CDR2 (germline): MNHEY, SVGAGI. CDR3 sequence: CASSFQGMDVKNIQYF. The CDR3 region has the DNA TGTGCCAGCAGTTTCCAGGGGATGGATGTCAAAAACATTCAGTACTTC.

The rearrangement joins TRBV2 to TRBJ1-1, with D perhaps TRBD1 (5 bases). Deletions cut 7 bases from V and 4 bases from J, with 16 bases between. The CDR3 has 14 amino acids. CDR1 is SNHLY, CDR2 FYNNEI, per germline. The chain's CDR3 is CASNGGEAGTEAFF. CDR3 nucleotide sequence: TGTGCCAGCAACGGAGGGGAGGCCGGCACTGAAGCTTTCTTT.

This clonotype was picked up a small number of times. The V call is TRBV4-3, the J call TRBJ2-7, with 10 bases that match TRBD2. Germline values: CDR1 LGHNA, CDR2 YSLEER. After removal of 0 bases from V and 2 bases from J, the junction contained 10 bases not matched to a gene. The CDR3 is made up of 18 amino acids. The CDR3 DNA sequence: TGCGCCAGCAGCCAAGATGTCCCCGGACTAGCGGTAACCTACGAGCAGTACTTC. Translating gives CASSQDVPGLAVTYEQYF.

This rearrangement joins TRBV9 to TRBJ2-5; TRBD2 matches at 8 bases. V shed 0 bases and J 5 bases; nucleotides not matched to a gene: 6. The CDR3 totals 15 residues. The germline gives CDR1 SGDLS, CDR2 YYNGEE. CDR3 bases: TGTGCCAGCAGCGTAGCACGGGGGGGCGTGGAGACCCAGTACTTC. It encodes CASSVARGGVETQYF. The full variable domain, its missing parts supplied by reference TRBV9 and TRBJ2-5, is DSGVTQTPKHLITATGQRVTLRCSPRSGDLSVYWYQQSLDQGLQFLIQYYNGEERAKGNILERFSAQQFPDLHSELNLSSLELGDSALYFCASSVARGGVETQYFGPGTRLLVL.

The table lists this clonotype with a few counts. The genes are TRBV10-3 and TRBJ2-1; TRBD1 is a possible D gene (6 bases). The CDR3 spans 14 residues. The V and J ends lost 4 bases and 3 bases respectively, with 10 bases between them. Germline CDR1 and CDR2: ENHRY and SYGVKD. Written as DNA, the CDR3 is TGTGCCATCAGTGCAGGGGATATCTACAATGAGCAGTTCTTC. Protein product: CAISAGDIYNEQFF.